This T cell receptor (beta chain) was captured by sequencing in a study of T cell responses to AZD1222 COVID-19 vaccine. Study at large: Second-dose groups at about 4 or about 12 weeks were pooled. Overall study findings and caveats: Spike-specific TCRs gained breadth and depth after people received two AZD1222 doses. Just a handful of AZD1222 recipients were seropositive at baseline. Repertoires were sampled only after the peak T cell response.

V was cut by 2 bases and J by 2 bases, with 16 bases left in between. The CDR3 totals 17 residues. Germline V gene sequence: CDR1 MNHNS, CDR2 SASEGT. The table lists this clone with a count of one. The antigen is unknown. Assay: immunoSEQ multiplex PCR; the TCRdb copy retains only in-frame clones and omits some. The sample gives 140,000 to 150,000 clones, about 93% of which show up once; approximately 5% is in the top ten. Here the sequenced sample was peripheral blood, taken on day 0 of AZD1222 vaccination. The V call is TRBV6-1, the J call TRBJ1-5; D might be TRBD1 (6 bases). The origin of this receptor is an adult in good health. This CDR3 is CASSEPRGARRNQPQHF. CDR3 bases: TGTGCCAGCAGTGAACCGAGGGGGGCTCGGCGCAATCAGCCCCAGCATTTT.